This note documents a single T cell receptor beta chain sequence. No antigen is known for it. No quality values exist for individual bases; no much larger clone is one base distant. The time point label on this specimen signifies: cells obtained before transplantation from donor or recipient. CD3+CD4+ and CD3+CD8+ populations were FACS-sorted from unstimulated pre-transplant donor and recipient cells taken from spleen or lymph nodes. Compared with germline, V lacks 4 bases and J lacks 8 bases; bases without a gene match: 18. Its CDR3 holds 18 amino acids, cysteine through phenylalanine. Only the CDR3 region is kept as DNA, spanning 54 bases read in frame from base 1. Reading the germline V gene gives CDR1 SGHRS and CDR2 YFSETQ. These data belong to a study of graft-versus-host responses after intestinal transplantation (dated by TCRdb to the early 2020s). As for the study more broadly: The transplants that recipients received were multivisceral, liver-intestinal, or isolated intestinal. A cohort of about 25 intestinal transplant recipients, including one retransplant, was enrolled, and a few patients lacking pretransplant specimens were excluded. Donor T cell macrochimerism was defined as a peak of at least 4% donor T cells among recipient peripheral blood mononuclear cells. After intestinal transplantation, graft-versus-host and host-versus-graft alloreactive T cell clones were followed in the graft, circulation and bone marrow using bulk TCR-beta CDR3 sequencing. Alloreactive clones were identified by sequencing pre-transplant mixed lymphocyte reaction products and comparing them with unstimulated pre-transplant donor and recipient T cells. Every recipient was given anti-thymocyte globulin induction, followed by about three years of maintenance tacrolimus and steroids. Rather than being sequenced by the commercial service, samples from three later patients were sequenced in-house on an Illumina MiSeq and processed with MiXCR.

The library was built by means of the immunoSEQ multiplex PCR assay. For most patients, genomic DNA was isolated with the Qiagen DNeasy Blood and Tissue Kit and sent frozen to Adaptive Biotechnologies for TCR sequencing. For most patients, genomic DNA was subjected to high-throughput TCR-beta CDR3 sequencing by Adaptive Biotechnologies. Processing in the source paper ran as follows. Adaptive's ImmunoSEQ software was the source of the TCR sequencing data for about 20 patients, while three other patients were processed with MiXCR and VDJtools. CD4 versus CD8 sorting errors were corrected by removing sequences found in both subsets at a frequency ratio below 5:1. CDR3 nucleotide sequences shared by donor and recipient were removed because the origin of these sequences could not be assigned. To be classed as alloreactive, a clone needed at least 2-fold expansion over unstimulated cells and a minimum CFSE-low frequency of 0.002% (template counts) or 0.001% (read counts). A clone was considered mappable if detected in the sequenced pre-transplant spleen, lymph node, or MLR CFSE-low populations of the donor or recipient. Cumulative frequency of alloreactive clones was calculated as a percentage of all sequences weighted by copy number. Not all clones reach the TCRdb copy of this immuneACCESS table, which keeps in-frame sequences only. Checked studies attribute under half of the gap to unresolved V genes and leave the rest unexplained. That table supplies the V and J calls and clone size; D and trimming were determined from the DNA. This sample lists 50,000 to 80,000 clones; 90% were detected once. The top ten clonotypes cover roughly 1.6% of the sample.

What the research found in general, with its limitations: Early after transplant, declines in HvG clones were associated with peak levels of circulating GvH clones. In the allografts of patients with donor T cell macrochimerism, GvH to HvG T cell clonal ratios were high. GvH clones turned up in recipient bone marrow, with some appearing earlier in ileal mucosa or blood, a pattern consistent with an intestinal mucosal origin. The relatively low number and heterogeneity of intestinal transplant patients limited the conclusions.

Sequenced material: unstimulated CD8+ T cells sorted from spleen or lymph node cells, taken before transplant. This clonotype originated in a human donor who was the organ donor for an intestinal transplant. The chain is assembled from TRBV5-1 and TRBJ2-1; TRBD2 fits 10 bases in the junction. The nucleotide sequence reads as follows: TGCGCCAGCAGCCGCCCTGGGGTCTCTAGCGGGAGCCCCCATGAGCAGTTCTTC. Its product reads: CASSRPGVSSGSPHEQFF.